This is a list of T cell receptor beta chains from one sample in a study of response to subunit inactivated influenza vaccine. TCRdb itself ran the RT-PCR reads through MiXCR, one entry per CDR3 protein. The data contain roughly 500,000 distinct CDR3 sequences, 20% to 25% of them singletons. These data were also reused for a study on T cells expressing NK-cell markers.

The sequencing used CD4+ T cells sorted from PBMCs, collected roughly 13 days after vaccination. The receptors shown here come from a middle-aged man who received an inactivated influenza vaccine. Each CDR3 is given with its conserved first and last residue. Each record gives: D gene, clone size, V gene, J gene, CDR3 DNA, CDR3 protein. A D gene is named only where the DNA matches it firmly. Where a row states a size, it is once, few, many or the class of an expanded clone; other rows omit it.

>-|-|TRBV12-3/TRBV12-4|TRBJ1-5
TGTGCCAGCAGTTTGGGCAGGGGCTCAGCCCAGCATTTT
CASSLGRGSAQHF
>-|few|TRBV5-1|TRBJ2-6
TGCGCCACCAGCGTTTCAGGCTCTGCTGGGGCCAACGTCCTGACTTTC
CATSVSGSAGANVLTF
>TRBD1|-|TRBV28|TRBJ2-7
TGTGCCACCCGGGACAGAGCCTACGAGCAGTACTTC
CATRDRAYEQYF
>-|few|TRBV11-2|TRBJ2-7
TGTGCCAGCAGCTTAGGTGCGGAGAGCGGCGAGCAGTACTTC
CASSLGAESGEQYF
>TRBD1|-|TRBV3-1|TRBJ2-7
TGTGCCAGCAGCCAAGATCCCAGGGACAGGGGCCTACACGAGCAGTACTTC
CASSQDPRDRGLHEQYF
>-|-|TRBV28|TRBJ1-5
TGTGCCAGCAGTGTTCCAGGGAATCAGGCCCAGCATTTT
CASSVPGNQAQHF
>-|few|TRBV9|TRBJ1-5
TGTGCCAGCAGCGTAGATGGGGTTCCCAATCAGCCCCAGCATTTT
CASSVDGVPNQPQHF
>-|few|TRBV5-1|TRBJ1-1
TGCGCCAGCAGCTTGGCCCCGACAGCCATCACTGAAGCTTTCTTT
CASSLAPTAITEAFF
>-|-|TRBV6-2/TRBV6-3|TRBJ1-5
TGTGCCAGCAGTGGGGCGGGACCCCAGCATTTT
CASSGAGPQHF
>TRBD1|few|TRBV6-1|TRBJ1-2
TGTGCCAGCAGTCCCCCGGCAGGGGGAGACTATGGCTACACCTTC
CASSPPAGGDYGYTF
>TRBD2|few|TRBV24-1|TRBJ2-5
TGTGCCACCAGTGATTCTCTGGCGGGAGGGGAGACCCAGTACTTC
CATSDSLAGGETQYF
>-|few|TRBV6-1|TRBJ2-3
TGTGCCAGCAGTGAAGTCGCTACAAATACGCAGTATTTT
CASSEVATNTQYF
>-|few|TRBV29-1|TRBJ1-3
TGCAGCGTTGAAGATCCGAGCTCTGGAAACACCATATATTTT
CSVEDPSSGNTIYF
>-|-|TRBV28|TRBJ1-2
TGTGCCAGCAGGGTCACAACATATGGCTACACCTTC
CASRVTTYGYTF
>-|few|TRBV29-1|TRBJ2-3
TGCAGCGTTTTACGGGGCCGAGATACGCAGTATTTT
CSVLRGRDTQYF
>-|-|TRBV5-1|TRBJ2-1
TGCGCCAGCAGCTTGGTGCCGGGTGCCCCCTACAATGAGCAGTTCTTC
CASSLVPGAPYNEQFF
>TRBD1|few|TRBV10-3|TRBJ2-3
TGTGCCATCAGTGGACAGGGGACCGCAGATACGCAGTATTTT
CAISGQGTADTQYF
>TRBD1|-|TRBV9|TRBJ2-7
TGTGCCAGCAGCTCGTGGACAGGGAACAACGAGCAGTACTTC
CASSSWTGNNEQYF
>-|few|TRBV11-1|TRBJ1-6
TGTGCCAGCAGCCCGGCAAGAACACGACCAGGTGATAATTCACCCCTCCACTTT
CASSPARTRPGDNSPLHF
>TRBD1|-|TRBV7-6|TRBJ1-6
TGTGCCAGCAGCTTAAACGGACAGGGGTTTAATTCACCCCTCCACTTT
CASSLNGQGFNSPLHF
>TRBD1|-|TRBV20-1|TRBJ2-4
TGCAGTGCTCTCCGGGACAGGGTGCAAAACATTCAGTACTTC
CSALRDRVQNIQYF